The entry below gives a single T cell receptor (beta chain) sequence along with its context. This clone was seen a handful of times. The antigen it binds to is not known. Base qualities were left out, and no much larger clone turns up one base away. The sample comes from a study of OX40 agonist ivuxolimab in advanced cancers. Background for the entire study: The costimulatory receptor OX40 (CD134) was targeted by ivuxolimab, a fully human IgG2 agonistic monoclonal antibody. Intravenous ivuxolimab was administered to patients every 2 weeks at six dose levels: 0.01, 0.1, 0.3, 1.5, 3 and 10 mg/kg. The dose-escalation cohort was about 83% male with a mean age of about 65 years, ranging from roughly 23 to 80. The paper covers the monotherapy dose-escalation part of the phase I ivuxolimab trial, which included N ≈ 54 patients. The purpose of peripheral TCRbeta sequencing was to test whether ivuxolimab changed TCR sequence diversity and led to clonal T-cell expansion. Patients were allowed to have had prior anti-PD-1, anti-PD-L1 or anti-CTLA-4 therapy, and 40% of the dose-escalation patients had previously received checkpoint inhibitors. Among the 52 dose-escalation patients, roughly 20 had hepatocellular carcinoma, around 15 melanoma, 9 renal cell carcinoma and 9 head and neck cancer. Three dose-escalation patients achieved partial responses, one with hepatocellular carcinoma and two with cutaneous melanoma.

To sequence the TCRbeta CDR3 region, genomic DNA was isolated from the sorted cells. The immunoSEQ Assay was used to sequence the TCRbeta CDR3 regions. Held by TCRdb, this immuneACCESS table contains in-frame sequences only and omits some clones. Under half of the omission traces to an unresolved V gene where checked; the cause of the rest is unknown. In this sample the table shows about 81,000 clones, around 80% of which occur a single time. 6.6% of the sample is taken by the ten largest. Results the study describes overall, beyond this receptor: The antigen specificity of the clonally expanded peripheral T cells was not determined. Low levels of normalized T-cell clonal expansion were also seen in some patients who did not respond. At doses from 0.1 to 3.0 mg/kg, clonal expansion was seen in both CD4+ and CD8+ blood T cells between baseline and week 6. After ivuxolimab, expanded clones were on average more numerous among CD8+ T cells than among CD4+ T cells. In the 0.1-3.0 mg/kg groups, partial responders had among the lowest normalized peripheral clonal expansion, particularly in CD8+ T cells.

Patients with autoimmune disease history or receiving systemic immunosuppression were excluded from the trial. In every dose cohort, peripheral blood was drawn for TCR sequencing at baseline, cycle 4 day 1, and cycle 7 day 1. The samples were drawn from a first-in-human, open-label, multicenter phase I dose-escalation trial of ivuxolimab. Adults with locally advanced or metastatic melanoma, renal cell carcinoma, hepatocellular carcinoma or head and neck squamous cell carcinoma were enrolled in the trial. CD4+ and CD8+ T cells were sorted separately from peripheral blood before TCR sequencing. V is trimmed back by 2 bases and J by 9 bases, and the junction contains 7 bases that no gene match accounts for. Sequences ENHRY (CDR1) and SYGVKD (CDR2) are obtained from the germline V gene. The CDR3, cysteine through phenylalanine, is 15 amino acids long. The sequence is cut down to CDR3 DNA, 45 bases in frame from base 1.

The sample consisted of CD4+ or CD8+ T cells sorted from blood, taken in a trial of the OX40 agonist ivuxolimab. This clonotype was sampled from an adult with an advanced solid tumor such as melanoma, head and neck, liver or kidney cancer. In this chain, TRBV10-3 is recombined with TRBJ2-5, with 12 middle bases fitting TRBD2. The CDR3 is CAISETLAGGGAQYF. The DNA is as follows: TGTGCCATCAGTGAGACACTAGCGGGGGGCGGGGCCCAGTACTTC.